This TCR beta chain was sequenced in a study of siplizumab effects on memory and regulatory T cells. General study results and limits: Reactions containing siplizumab showed mappable alloreactive CD4+ clones averaging about 66% Treg-derived, versus 25% to 30% in controls.

Germline lookup yields CDR1 SQVTM and CDR2 ANQGSEA. V lost 2 bases to trimming and J lost 0 bases, with 5 bases between them. The CDR3 sequence is 13 residues long. The assay was immunoSEQ multiplex PCR, and TCRdb's table has in-frame clones only and misses some. The sample consists of 100,000 or so clones, about 90% of them appearing once. With regard to this clone: Its antigen is not identified.

Source material: Tregs sorted from blood. The V gene is TRBV29-1, the J gene TRBJ1-3; D call uncertain. The sequence was collected from a human donor in good health. The CDR3 nucleotides read TGCAGCGTTGAACCGAGCTCTGGAAACACCATATATTTT. Encoded protein: CSVEPSSGNTIYF.